This TCR beta chain emerged from a study of regulatory T cells in long-lasting Graves disease. Findings and limits, study-wide: Persistent Graves' patients showed less TCR diversity than newly diagnosed patients showed.

Construction of TCR beta libraries relied on iRepertoire HTBI primers and on Arm-PCR targeting CDR3 regions. Using its own MiXCR run on the multiplex PCR reads, TCRdb lists one record per CDR3 protein. The table lists a few hundred thousand distinct CDR3 sequences, 15% to 20% of them singletons, with less than 15% in the top ten. Time point of the sample: newly diagnosed GD, antithyroid drugs for less than 3 months. There was RNA extracted from PBMCs, and the TCR library was made from it. A word on this clonotype: Its antigen is not known. It is likely a read error: a sequence one base away is far more abundant.

These same data were also listed under a study on T cells in Graves' hyperthyroidism and ophthalmopathy. That study reports: Primed by the HTBI set, a first-round RT-PCR was run on the TCR CDR3. In blood, most of the thyroid clonotypes expanded above 0.001 were also present.

Sequenced here: peripheral blood mononuclear cells (PBMCs), sampled at new diagnosis, from a patient treated with antithyroid drugs. This sequence originates from a woman younger than 45 with Graves disease.

CDR3 in DNA: TGTACCAGCAGCTATCAGGGATCCCCCGGGACCCAGTACTTC. Protein: CTSSYQGSPGTQYF. The rearrangement joins TRBV11-2 to TRBJ2-1, with a weak D call TRBD1 (5 bases). The end of the DNA fits TRBJ2-5 better, so the J call may be wrong. CDR1 is SGHAT and CDR2 is FQNNGV in the germline V gene. The CDR3 contains 14 residues.